Each of the 25 T cell receptor beta chains below was sequenced from the same sample in a study of high-grade serous ovarian cancer treatment subgroups. The tumor samples were collected prior to definitive surgery or chemotherapy. The table came from immunoSEQ multiplex PCR; TCRdb's copy has only in-frame clones and leaves some out. The table shows some 33,000 clones, with 79% occurring only once. Material: tumor tissue. These receptors originate from a human donor with high-grade serous ovarian cancer.

This chain joins TRBV23-1 and TRBJ2-7, with D hard to call. TRBV23-1 is an ORF; its function is uncertain. V shed 2 bases and J shed 3 bases, with 11 bases lying between them. The CDR3 totals 14 residues. CDR3 sequence: CASSQPEAGYEQYF. DNA for the CDR3: TGCGCCAGCAGTCAACCAGAAGCCGGCTACGAGCAGTACTTC.

This chain joins TRBV6-1 and TRBJ1-2; D gene uncertain. V dropped 4 bases and J dropped 4 bases, with 7 bases sitting between them. Germline lookup yields CDR1 MNHNS and CDR2 SASEGT. This CDR3 is 12 amino acids long. CDR3 DNA: TGTGCCAGCAGTGTGACGGCCTATGGCTACACCTTC. Amino acid sequence: CASSVTAYGYTF.

V usage is TRBV5-1 and J usage is TRBJ2-3; TRBD2 matches at 12 bases. With V trimmed by 4 bases and J by 5 bases, 14 bases remained unmatched. Germline loops: CDR1 SGHRS, CDR2 YFSETQ. The CDR3 is 18 residues long. CDR3 nucleotides: TGCGCCAGCAGCCCACTAGCGGGAGGCGGTGGGGTGAGAGATACGCAGTATTTT. Translating gives CASSPLAGGGGVRDTQYF. Full variable domain (remainder filled in from reference TRBV5-1 and TRBJ2-3): KAGVTQTPRYLIKTRGQQVTLSCSPISGHRSVSWYQQTPGQGLQFLFEYFSETQRNKGNFPGRFSGRQFSNSRSEMNVSTLELGDSALYLCASSPLAGGGGVRDTQYFGPGTRLTVL.

This clone came up a few times. This chain joins TRBV29-1 and TRBJ2-1, with 8 nucleotides matching TRBD2. CDR3 length equals 12 residues. The J segment lost 9 bases and the V segment lost 7 bases, leaving 8 bases of the junction unmatched. The germline CDR1 and CDR2 sequences are SQVTM and ANQGSEA. CDR3 amino acids: CSAVGLESEQFF. CDR3 coding DNA: TGCAGCGCCGTGGGACTAGAGAGTGAGCAGTTCTTC.

This chain connects TRBV4-3 to TRBJ1-4; maybe TRBD1 (5 bases). Germline V gene sequence: CDR1 LGHNA, CDR2 YSLEER. CDR3 length: 14 amino acids. Trimming cost V 1 base and J 5 bases, with 8 bases left between them. The CDR3, as DNA: TGCGCCAGCAGCCAAGGGGACCCAAATGAAAAACTGTTTTTT. It codes for CASSQGDPNEKLFF.

This chain joins TRBV5-1 and TRBJ1-3; D not certain. The CDR3 covers 15 residues. V lost 4 bases and J lost 0, with 11 bases in between. Per the germline V gene, CDR1 is SGHRS and CDR2 is YFSETQ. Written as DNA, the CDR3 is TGCGCCAGCAGCAATGCAGCGAGCTCTGGAAACACCATATATTTT. Residues: CASSNAASSGNTIYF.

This clone was observed once. The chain recombines TRBV7-9 with TRBJ2-1, with TRBD2 matching 10 bases. The V gene end was trimmed by 1 base and the J gene end by 4 bases; junction bases not matched to a gene: 10. The CDR3 is 18 residues long. CDR1 is SEHNR, CDR2 FQNEAQ, per germline (reference sequence). The CDR3 coding sequence is TGTGCCAGCAGCTTAGACTGGAGCGGGAGGGTATCGTACAATGAGCAGTTCTTC. Amino acid sequence: CASSLDWSGRVSYNEQFF.

This chain connects TRBV27 to TRBJ2-7; D is uncertain. Trimming took 6 bases from V and 1 from J, leaving 4 bases between them. The CDR3 contains 11 residues. In germline, CDR1 is MNHEY, CDR2 SMNVEV (reference sequence). The CDR3 loop reads CASRGSYEQYF. CDR3 DNA sequence: TGTGCCAGCAGGGGATCCTACGAGCAGTACTTC.

In DNA, the CDR3 is TGTGCCAGCAGTTTGATTCCGGGACCGTACACTGAAGCTTTCTTT. Translating it yields CASSLIPGPYTEAFF. J is TRBJ1-1 and V is TRBV28; TRBD1 might be the D (5 bases). Trimming stripped 3 bases from V and 3 bases from J, with 14 bases between. This CDR3 comprises 15 residues. From germline, CDR1 is MDHEN and CDR2 SYDVKM.

The V call is TRBV4-1, the J call TRBJ2-7; 13 positions match TRBD2. Germline CDR1 MGHRA, CDR2 YSYEKL. The junction had 8 bases not matched to a gene; V was cut back by 1 base and J by 5 bases. The CDR3 consists of 17 residues. The CDR3: CASSQGFGTSGIHEQYF. CDR3 bases: TGCGCCAGCAGCCAAGGATTCGGGACTAGCGGGATCCACGAGCAGTACTTC.

The rearrangement links TRBV7-2 to TRBJ2-7; D might be TRBD1 (5 bases). CDR1 is SGHTA and CDR2 is FQGNSA in the germline V gene. The CDR3 is 14 residues long. Trimming took 5 bases from V and 6 from J, leaving 17 bases between them. In nucleotides, the CDR3 is TGTGCCAGCAGCCGAACAGGCCTGCCTGGCGAGCAGTACTTC. Protein: CASSRTGLPGEQYF.

This clone showed up just once. The V and J genes are TRBV29-1 and TRBJ2-1; the D gene is possibly TRBD1 (5 bases). CDR1 SQVTM and CDR2 ANQGSEA come from the germline V gene. V was cut by 5 bases and J by 9 bases, with 23 bases left in between. The CDR3 runs to 15 residues. CDR3 residues: CSVPRPSGSGFEQFF. DNA for the CDR3: TGCAGCGTTCCGCGCCCTTCAGGGTCGGGTTTTGAGCAGTTCTTC.

The V gene is TRBV7-9, the J gene TRBJ2-3; D gene unclear. This CDR3 is 14 amino acids long. V was pared by 1 base and J by 2 bases, with 7 bases between. Germline V lookup: CDR1 SEHNR, CDR2 FQNEAQ (reference sequence). CDR3 sequence reads: CASSLELNTDTQYF. CDR3 bases: TGTGCCAGCAGCTTAGAACTTAACACAGATACGCAGTATTTT.

This clone has only a few counts. The chain uses TRBV29-1 and TRBJ1-2; D remains unclear. Deletions cut 6 bases from V and 2 bases from J, with 7 bases between. Germline V gene data show CDR1 as SQVTM and CDR2 as ANQGSEA. This CDR3 region has 11 residues. CDR3 region: CSVGRNYGYTF. The CDR3 coding sequence is TGCAGCGTCGGACGGAACTATGGCTACACCTTC.

This clone was seen just once. The rearrangement joins TRBV6-5 to TRBJ2-3; 7 positions match TRBD2. The germline V gene has CDR1 MNHEY and CDR2 SVGAGI. V lost 4 bases, J lost 4 bases, and 11 bases stayed unmatched. This CDR3 has 16 amino acids. The DNA for the CDR3 is TGTGCCAGCAGTTCGGTAGCGGGCGTCGGCCCAGATACGCAGTATTTT. As protein: CASSSVAGVGPDTQYF.

This chain joins TRBV20-1 and TRBJ2-1; possibly TRBD2 for D (6 bases). The germline gives CDR1 DFQATT, CDR2 SNEGSKA (reference sequence). The CDR3 is made up of 11 amino acids. The V and J ends lost 1 base and 15 bases respectively, with 13 bases between them. Here the CDR3 reads CSARAGGRPFF. In DNA form, the CDR3 reads TGCAGTGCTAGAGCTGGAGGGAGACCGTTCTTC.

The chain employs TRBV2 and TRBJ1-5; 7 nucleotides agree with TRBD1. The CDR3 extends over 12 amino acids. The V gene end was trimmed by 4 bases and the J gene end by 11 bases; junction bases not matched to a gene: 5. In germline, CDR1 is SNHLY, CDR2 FYNNEI. The CDR3 spells CASSAQQGTQHF. As DNA, the CDR3 is TGTGCCAGCAGTGCACAACAGGGGACCCAGCATTTT.

The rearrangement joins TRBV5-8 to TRBJ2-7, with TRBD2 identical over 7 bases. Per the germline V gene, CDR1 is SGHTS and CDR2 is YDEGEE. The CDR3 is 15 amino acids. V shed 0 bases and J 2 bases; nucleotides not matched to a gene: 5. The CDR3 sequence: CASSLGAGAPYEQYF. The CDR3 DNA reads as TGTGCCAGCAGCTTGGGTGCGGGAGCCCCCTACGAGCAGTACTTC.

The chain employs TRBV27 and TRBJ1-5; 7 nucleotides line up with TRBD1. V shed 5 bases, J shed 4 bases, and the junction held 8 bases outside the gene matches. The germline CDR1 and CDR2 sequences are MNHEY and SMNVEV (reference sequence). The CDR3 totals 15 residues. The CDR3 nucleotides read TGTGCCAGCAGTCCCCGGACAGGCACTAATCAGCCCCAGCATTTT. Protein sequence: CASSPRTGTNQPQHF.

This chain connects TRBV5-6 to TRBJ2-7; D assignment may be TRBD1 or TRBD2 (5 bases each). CDR3 length: 15 residues. V lost 1 base to trimming and J lost 3 bases, with 14 bases between them. From germline, CDR1 is SGHDT and CDR2 YYEEEE. The CDR3 protein is CASSLYWDGRYEQYF. In nucleotides, the CDR3 is TGTGCCAGCAGCTTGTATTGGGACGGACGCTACGAGCAGTACTTC.

In this sample, this clone turned up a few times. The chain recombines TRBV28 with TRBJ1-5, with D possibly TRBD1 on 5 matching bases. Germline values: CDR1 MDHEN, CDR2 SYDVKM. CDR3 length equals 14 residues. V was shortened by 6 bases and J by 0 bases, with 9 bases between the two germline ends. CDR3 protein: CASSRTLSNQPQHF. The CDR3 DNA follows: TGTGCCAGCAGCCGGACACTTAGCAATCAGCCCCAGCATTTT. Full variable domain (remainder filled in from reference TRBV28 and TRBJ1-5): DVKVTQSSRYLVKRTGEKVFLECVQDMDHENMFWYRQDPGLGLRLIYFSYDVKMKEKGDIPEGYSVSREKKERFSLILESASTNQTSMYLCASSRTLSNQPQHFGDGTRLSIL.

In this sample, this clone turned up a few times. The genes are TRBV11-1 and TRBJ1-2, with D tentatively TRBD1 (6 bases). V gave up 3 bases and J gave up 7 bases, with 12 bases separating them. Germline CDR1 is SGHAT and CDR2 is FQDESV (reference sequence). This CDR3 spans 13 amino acids. DNA of the CDR3: TGTGCCAGCAGCTTGTCCGGGGGCGGTGGCTACACCTTC. Its translation: CASSLSGGGGYTF.

The genes are TRBV7-2 and TRBJ2-7, with 11 bases aligning to TRBD2. The CDR3 is made up of 14 amino acids. Germline CDR1 is SGHTA and CDR2 is FQGNSA. The V and J ends lost 4 bases and 6 bases, in that order; junction bases with no gene match: 5. In DNA form, the CDR3 reads TGTGCCAGCAGCTCCCTAGCGGGAGGAATCGAGCAGTACTTC. It specifies CASSSLAGGIEQYF.

This clone was found a few times. This chain uses TRBV6-1 with TRBJ2-7; the match to TRBD1 covers 12 bases. This CDR3 comprises 14 residues. Germline assignment: CDR1 MNHNS and CDR2 SASEGT. J lost 6 bases, V lost 6 bases, and 6 bases had no gene match. CDR3 in DNA: TGTGCCAGCAGCAGGGACAGGGGGCGTCCCGAGCAGTACTTC. Amino acid sequence: CASSRDRGRPEQYF.

V and J are TRBV6-6 and TRBJ1-1; TRBD1 matches 7 bases. This CDR3 spans 12 amino acids. Germline loops: CDR1 MNHNY, CDR2 SVGAGI (reference sequence). Trimming removed 5 bases from V and 12 bases from J; junction bases left unmatched: 9. CDR3 sequence reads: CASSPDRVQTFF. The CDR3 region has the DNA TGTGCCAGCAGTCCAGACAGGGTACAAACTTTCTTT.